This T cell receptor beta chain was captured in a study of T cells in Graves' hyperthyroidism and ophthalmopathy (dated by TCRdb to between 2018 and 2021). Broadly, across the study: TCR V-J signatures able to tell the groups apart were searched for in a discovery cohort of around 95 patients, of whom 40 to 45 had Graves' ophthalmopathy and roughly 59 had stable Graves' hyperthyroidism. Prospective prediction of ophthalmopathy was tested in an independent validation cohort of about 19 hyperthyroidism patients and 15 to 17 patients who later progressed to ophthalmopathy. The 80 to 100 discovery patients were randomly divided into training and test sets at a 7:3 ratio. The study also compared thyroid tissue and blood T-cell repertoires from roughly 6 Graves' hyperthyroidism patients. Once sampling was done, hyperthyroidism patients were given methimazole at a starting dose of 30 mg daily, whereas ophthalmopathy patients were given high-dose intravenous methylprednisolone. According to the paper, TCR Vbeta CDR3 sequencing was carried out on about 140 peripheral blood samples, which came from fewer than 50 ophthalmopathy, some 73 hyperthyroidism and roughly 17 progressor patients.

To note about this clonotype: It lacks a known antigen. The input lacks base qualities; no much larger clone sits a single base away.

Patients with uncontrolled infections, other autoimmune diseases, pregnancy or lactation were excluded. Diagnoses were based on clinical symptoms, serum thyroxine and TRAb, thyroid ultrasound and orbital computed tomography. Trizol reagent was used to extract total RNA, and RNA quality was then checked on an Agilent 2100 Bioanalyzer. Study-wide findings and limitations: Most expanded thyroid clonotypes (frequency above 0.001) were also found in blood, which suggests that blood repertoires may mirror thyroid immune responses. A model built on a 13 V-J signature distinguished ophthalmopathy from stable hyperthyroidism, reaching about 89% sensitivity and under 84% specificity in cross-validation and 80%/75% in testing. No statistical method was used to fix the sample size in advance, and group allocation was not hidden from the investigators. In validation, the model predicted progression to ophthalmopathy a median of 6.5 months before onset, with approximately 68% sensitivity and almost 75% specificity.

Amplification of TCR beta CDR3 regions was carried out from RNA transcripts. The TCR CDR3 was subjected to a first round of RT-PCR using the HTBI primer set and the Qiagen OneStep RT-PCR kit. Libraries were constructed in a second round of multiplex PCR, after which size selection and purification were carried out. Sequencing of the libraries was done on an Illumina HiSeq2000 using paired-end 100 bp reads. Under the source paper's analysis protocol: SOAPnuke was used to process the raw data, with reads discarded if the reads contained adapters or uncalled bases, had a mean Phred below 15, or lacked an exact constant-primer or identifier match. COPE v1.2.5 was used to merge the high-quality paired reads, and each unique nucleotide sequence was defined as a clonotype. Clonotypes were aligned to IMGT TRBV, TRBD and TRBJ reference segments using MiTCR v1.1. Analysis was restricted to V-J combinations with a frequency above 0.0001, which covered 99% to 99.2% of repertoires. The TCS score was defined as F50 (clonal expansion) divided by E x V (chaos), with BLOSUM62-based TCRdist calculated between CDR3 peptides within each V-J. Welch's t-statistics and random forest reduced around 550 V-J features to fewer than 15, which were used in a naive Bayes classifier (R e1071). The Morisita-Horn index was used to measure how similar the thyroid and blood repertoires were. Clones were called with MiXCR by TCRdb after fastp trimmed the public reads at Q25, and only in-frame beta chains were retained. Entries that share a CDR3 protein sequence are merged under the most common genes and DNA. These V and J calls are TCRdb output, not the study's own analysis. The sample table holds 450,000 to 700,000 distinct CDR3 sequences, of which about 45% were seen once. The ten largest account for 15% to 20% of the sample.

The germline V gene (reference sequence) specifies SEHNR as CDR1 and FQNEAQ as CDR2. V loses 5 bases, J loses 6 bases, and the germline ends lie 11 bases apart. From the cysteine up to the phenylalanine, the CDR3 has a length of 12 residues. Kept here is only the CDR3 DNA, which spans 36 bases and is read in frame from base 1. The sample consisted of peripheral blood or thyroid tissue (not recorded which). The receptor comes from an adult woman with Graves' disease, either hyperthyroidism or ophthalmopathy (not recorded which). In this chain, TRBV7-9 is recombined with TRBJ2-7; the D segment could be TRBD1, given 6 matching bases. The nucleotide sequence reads TGTGCCAGCAGCAAACAGGGTGGCGAGCAGTACTTC. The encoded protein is CASSKQGGEQYF.